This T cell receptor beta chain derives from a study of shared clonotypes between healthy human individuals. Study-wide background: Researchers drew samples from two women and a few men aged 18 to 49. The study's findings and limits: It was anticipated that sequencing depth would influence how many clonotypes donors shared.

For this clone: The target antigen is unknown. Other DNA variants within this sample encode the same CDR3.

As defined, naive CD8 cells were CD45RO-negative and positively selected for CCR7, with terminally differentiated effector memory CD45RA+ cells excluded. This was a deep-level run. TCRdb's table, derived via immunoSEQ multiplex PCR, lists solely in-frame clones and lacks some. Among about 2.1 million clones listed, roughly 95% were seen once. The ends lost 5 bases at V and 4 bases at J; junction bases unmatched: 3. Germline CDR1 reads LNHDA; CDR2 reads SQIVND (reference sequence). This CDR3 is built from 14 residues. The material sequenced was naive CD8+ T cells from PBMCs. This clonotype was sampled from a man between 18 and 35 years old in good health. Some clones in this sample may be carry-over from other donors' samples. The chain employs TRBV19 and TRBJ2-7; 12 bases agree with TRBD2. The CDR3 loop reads CASSPGLAGYEQYF. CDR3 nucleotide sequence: TGTGCCAGTAGTCCCGGACTAGCGGGATACGAGCAGTACTTC.